These T cell receptor beta chains were read from a single sample in a study of blood T cells in healthy people across ages. Using its own MiXCR run on the 5' RACE reads, TCRdb lists one record per CDR3 protein. In the table there are 850,000 to 1,000,000 distinct CDR3 sequences, 45% to 50% of which are singletons. Source material: blood. These receptors were collected from a man aged 25-45 years in good health. Each CDR3 is given with its conserved first and last residue. The order of the fields is CDR3 DNA, CDR3 protein, clone size, V gene, D gene, J gene. D genes are given only for firm matches. Only part of the rows carry a size: once, few, many, or a class if the clone is expanded.

CDR3nt: TGTGCCAGCAGTTTAGGCAGGGGGCCCCCTGAAGCTTTCTTT; CDR3aa: CASSLGRGPPEAFF; abundance: NA; v_gene: TRBV12-3/TRBV12-4; d_gene: TRBD1; j_gene: TRBJ1-1
CDR3nt: TGTGCCAGCAGCCAAGGGGAATCCGGGACTACCTCTATAGGCAATGAGCAGTTCTTC; CDR3aa: CASSQGESGTTSIGNEQFF; abundance: few; v_gene: TRBV4-2; d_gene: TRBD2; j_gene: TRBJ2-1
CDR3nt: TGCAGTGCTAGAGACCAGACTAGCGGGGGGACACTCTCTCAGACCCAGTACTTC; CDR3aa: CSARDQTSGGTLSQTQYF; abundance: few; v_gene: TRBV20-1; d_gene: TRBD2; j_gene: TRBJ2-5
CDR3nt: TGTGCCAGCAGGCGAACTAGCTACGGGGATACGCAGTATTTT; CDR3aa: CASRRTSYGDTQYF; abundance: once; v_gene: TRBV6-5; d_gene: NA; j_gene: TRBJ2-3
CDR3nt: TGTGCCAGCACTCCTAACCGGGACAGATCCAATGAGCAGTACTTC; CDR3aa: CASTPNRDRSNEQYF; abundance: NA; v_gene: TRBV6-2/TRBV6-3; d_gene: TRBD1; j_gene: TRBJ2-7
CDR3nt: TGTGCCAGCAGTTCCGGGACTAGGGGCTCCGGGGAGCTGTTTTTT; CDR3aa: CASSSGTRGSGELFF; abundance: NA; v_gene: TRBV27; d_gene: TRBD2; j_gene: TRBJ2-2
CDR3nt: TGCGCCAGCAGCTTGGAAACGGACCTCAATGAGCAGTTCTTC; CDR3aa: CASSLETDLNEQFF; abundance: NA; v_gene: TRBV5-1; d_gene: NA; j_gene: TRBJ2-1
CDR3nt: TGCGCCAGCAGCGTCAGGGGGTTCAAAGACGAGCAGTACTTC; CDR3aa: CASSVRGFKDEQYF; abundance: few; v_gene: TRBV4-1; d_gene: TRBD1; j_gene: TRBJ2-7
CDR3nt: TGCAGTGCTAGAGCCAAGCCGGGACTGAATAGCAATCAGCCCCAGCATTTT; CDR3aa: CSARAKPGLNSNQPQHF; abundance: NA; v_gene: TRBV20-1; d_gene: NA; j_gene: TRBJ1-5
CDR3nt: TGTGCCAGCAGTTACGCAGGGTGGGGCAATGAGCAGTTCTTC; CDR3aa: CASSYAGWGNEQFF; abundance: few; v_gene: TRBV6-5; d_gene: NA; j_gene: TRBJ2-1
CDR3nt: TGTGCCAGCAGCCCCCCCGGGGTCAGCACAGATACGCAGTATTTT; CDR3aa: CASSPPGVSTDTQYF; abundance: few; v_gene: TRBV9; d_gene: NA; j_gene: TRBJ2-3
CDR3nt: TGTGCCAGCAGCCTGGGAACAGACGCCTACGAGCAGTACTTC; CDR3aa: CASSLGTDAYEQYF; abundance: few; v_gene: TRBV3-1; d_gene: NA; j_gene: TRBJ2-7
CDR3nt: TGTGCCAGCAGTTTCCCCCGAGGGGCTTCAAATTCACCCCTCCACTTT; CDR3aa: CASSFPRGASNSPLHF; abundance: few; v_gene: TRBV28; d_gene: NA; j_gene: TRBJ1-6
CDR3nt: TGTGCCAGCAGCTCCGACGGAGGTATATATGGCGAGCAGTACTTC; CDR3aa: CASSSDGGIYGEQYF; abundance: few; v_gene: TRBV7-9; d_gene: NA; j_gene: TRBJ2-7
CDR3nt: TGCAGTGCTAATGTTCCGGGACGGAACTACGAGCAGTACTTC; CDR3aa: CSANVPGRNYEQYF; abundance: NA; v_gene: TRBV20-1; d_gene: NA; j_gene: TRBJ2-7
CDR3nt: TGTGCCAGCAGCTCAGGGTATCACAGCGAGCAGTACTTC; CDR3aa: CASSSGYHSEQYF; abundance: NA; v_gene: TRBV11-2; d_gene: NA; j_gene: TRBJ2-7
CDR3nt: TGTGCCAGCAGCCAAGATTTATACTCTGGGGCCAACGTCCTGACTTTC; CDR3aa: CASSQDLYSGANVLTF; abundance: few; v_gene: TRBV4-2; d_gene: NA; j_gene: TRBJ2-6
CDR3nt: TGTGCCAGCAGTGGGTTCGCAGGGGCCAATTCACCCCTCCACTTT; CDR3aa: CASSGFAGANSPLHF; abundance: few; v_gene: TRBV12-3/TRBV12-4; d_gene: NA; j_gene: TRBJ1-6
CDR3nt: TGCAGTGCTGTGGACAATGAGCAGTTCTTC; CDR3aa: CSAVDNEQFF; abundance: NA; v_gene: TRBV20-1; d_gene: NA; j_gene: TRBJ2-1
CDR3nt: TGTGCCAGCAGTTACCTGACAGGGAAGACCCAGTACTTC; CDR3aa: CASSYLTGKTQYF; abundance: NA; v_gene: TRBV6-5; d_gene: TRBD1; j_gene: TRBJ2-5
CDR3nt: TGTGCCAGCAGTTTAGAAGCGGGGGGGTTGTACTTC; CDR3aa: CASSLEAGGLYF; abundance: NA; v_gene: TRBV27; d_gene: TRBD2; j_gene: TRBJ2-4
CDR3nt: TGCGCCAGCAGCTTGGTAGGGGACATACTTAATTCACCCCTCCACTTT; CDR3aa: CASSLVGDILNSPLHF; abundance: NA; v_gene: TRBV5-1; d_gene: NA; j_gene: TRBJ1-6
CDR3nt: TGTGCCAGCACCCAAGGAAACATTCAGTACTTC; CDR3aa: CASTQGNIQYF; abundance: few; v_gene: TRBV27; d_gene: NA; j_gene: TRBJ2-4
CDR3nt: TGCGCCAGCAGCTTGGATCCAGCGGGATACACAGATACGCAGTATTTT; CDR3aa: CASSLDPAGYTDTQYF; abundance: NA; v_gene: TRBV5-1; d_gene: TRBD2; j_gene: TRBJ2-3
CDR3nt: TGCAGCGTTTCTGCTAACGGAAACACAGATACGCAGTATTTT; CDR3aa: CSVSANGNTDTQYF; abundance: NA; v_gene: TRBV29-1; d_gene: NA; j_gene: TRBJ2-3
CDR3nt: TGTGCCAGCAGCCAAGCCAGCCGGACTGAGCAGTTCTTC; CDR3aa: CASSQASRTEQFF; abundance: few; v_gene: TRBV3-1; d_gene: NA; j_gene: TRBJ2-1
CDR3nt: TGCAGCGTTGAACCAGGGGGCAGGGCGACCCAGTACTTC; CDR3aa: CSVEPGGRATQYF; abundance: few; v_gene: TRBV29-1; d_gene: TRBD1; j_gene: TRBJ2-5
CDR3nt: TGTGCCAGCAGTTTAGCGCCGGGGTTGGGGGACGAGCAGTACTTC; CDR3aa: CASSLAPGLGDEQYF; abundance: few; v_gene: TRBV12-3/TRBV12-4; d_gene: NA; j_gene: TRBJ2-7
CDR3nt: TGTGCCAGCAGTCCCAGGGGTATACCCAAAAACATTCAGTACTTC; CDR3aa: CASSPRGIPKNIQYF; abundance: NA; v_gene: TRBV12-3/TRBV12-4; d_gene: NA; j_gene: TRBJ2-4
CDR3nt: TGTGCCAGCAGGTCGACAGGGGTGACTCAGCCCCAGCATTTT; CDR3aa: CASRSTGVTQPQHF; abundance: NA; v_gene: TRBV27; d_gene: TRBD1; j_gene: TRBJ1-5
CDR3nt: TGTGCCAGCAGCCTCGACGATCGCTTTACACGCGAGCAGTACTTC; CDR3aa: CASSLDDRFTREQYF; abundance: NA; v_gene: TRBV28; d_gene: NA; j_gene: TRBJ2-7
CDR3nt: TGTGCCAGCAGAACAGGGGCGCTAGACACTGAAGCTTTCTTT; CDR3aa: CASRTGALDTEAFF; abundance: once; v_gene: TRBV6-2/TRBV6-3; d_gene: TRBD1; j_gene: TRBJ1-1
CDR3nt: TGTGCCAGCAGTTTCCGACCCGGTGGCTACACCTTC; CDR3aa: CASSFRPGGYTF; abundance: NA; v_gene: TRBV6-5; d_gene: NA; j_gene: TRBJ1-2
CDR3nt: TGTGCCAGCAGTAACCGACAGCGTAATGAGCAGTTCTTC; CDR3aa: CASSNRQRNEQFF; abundance: NA; v_gene: TRBV12-3/TRBV12-4; d_gene: NA; j_gene: TRBJ2-1
CDR3nt: TGTGCCAGCAGCTCAACCGGGGGCGGAGTAACTGAAGCTTTCTTT; CDR3aa: CASSSTGGGVTEAFF; abundance: NA; v_gene: TRBV7-3; d_gene: NA; j_gene: TRBJ1-1
CDR3nt: TGTGCCGGAGACCGCGACGGATACAATGAGCAGTTCTTC; CDR3aa: CAGDRDGYNEQFF; abundance: NA; v_gene: TRBV6-2/TRBV6-3; d_gene: NA; j_gene: TRBJ2-1
CDR3nt: TGCGCCAGCAGCCATTTGGGACGCACAGATACGCAGTATTTT; CDR3aa: CASSHLGRTDTQYF; abundance: many; v_gene: TRBV4-1; d_gene: NA; j_gene: TRBJ2-3